This TCR beta chain was sequenced in a study of OX40 agonist ivuxolimab in advanced cancers. Trimming cost V 0 bases and J 11 bases, with 16 bases left between them. The CDR3 consists of 14 residues. Germline loops: CDR1 LGHNA, CDR2 YNFKEQ. Profiling relied on immunoSEQ multiplex PCR, and the TCRdb table lists in-frame clones only, not all of them. The repertoire holds about 22,000 clones, approximately 81% seen once, with roughly a quarter in the top ten. Only a few counts were recorded for this clone. The V gene is TRBV4-2, the J gene TRBJ1-1, with D perhaps matching TRBD1 (6 bases). The TCR was taken from an adult with an advanced solid tumor such as melanoma, head and neck, liver or kidney cancer. The specimen was CD4+ or CD8+ T cells sorted from blood, collected in a trial of the OX40 agonist ivuxolimab. CDR3 region: CASSQDTVGGLAFF. For the CDR3, the DNA is TGTGCCAGCAGCCAAGATACCGTCGGGGGGCTGGCTTTCTTT.